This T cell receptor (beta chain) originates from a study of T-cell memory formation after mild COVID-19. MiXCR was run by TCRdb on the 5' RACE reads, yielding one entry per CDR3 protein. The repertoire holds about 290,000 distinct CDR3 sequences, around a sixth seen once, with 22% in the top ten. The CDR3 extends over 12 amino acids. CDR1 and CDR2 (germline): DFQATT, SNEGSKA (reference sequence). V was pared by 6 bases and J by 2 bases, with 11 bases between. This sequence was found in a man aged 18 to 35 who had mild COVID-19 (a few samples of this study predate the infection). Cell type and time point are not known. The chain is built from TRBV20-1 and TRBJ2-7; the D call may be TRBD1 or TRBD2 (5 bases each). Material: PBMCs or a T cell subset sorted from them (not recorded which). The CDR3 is CSAPGRAYEQYF. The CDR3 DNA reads TGCAGTGCGCCGGGACGGGCCTACGAGCAGTACTTC.